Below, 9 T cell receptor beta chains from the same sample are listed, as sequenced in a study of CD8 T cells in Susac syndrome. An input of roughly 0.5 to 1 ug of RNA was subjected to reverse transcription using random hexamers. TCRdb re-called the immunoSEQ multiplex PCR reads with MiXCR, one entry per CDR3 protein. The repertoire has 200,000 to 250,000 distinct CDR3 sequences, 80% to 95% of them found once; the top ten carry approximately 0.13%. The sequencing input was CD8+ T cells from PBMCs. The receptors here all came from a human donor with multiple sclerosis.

Here the CDR3 DNA reads TGTGCCAGTGCCCGACTAGCGGGAGGCCTGACCTACAATGAGCAGTTCTTC. It yields the protein CASARLAGGLTYNEQFF. The rearrangement uses TRBV19 and TRBJ2-1, with 13 positions matching TRBD2. J lost 2 bases, V lost 8 bases, and 9 bases had no gene match. From germline, CDR1 is LNHDA and CDR2 SQIVND (reference sequence). The CDR3 covers 17 residues.

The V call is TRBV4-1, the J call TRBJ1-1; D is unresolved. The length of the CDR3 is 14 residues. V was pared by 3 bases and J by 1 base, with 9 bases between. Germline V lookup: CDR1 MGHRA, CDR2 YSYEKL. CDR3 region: CASSHFTANTEAFF. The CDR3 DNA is TGCGCCAGCAGCCACTTCACAGCGAACACTGAAGCTTTCTTT.

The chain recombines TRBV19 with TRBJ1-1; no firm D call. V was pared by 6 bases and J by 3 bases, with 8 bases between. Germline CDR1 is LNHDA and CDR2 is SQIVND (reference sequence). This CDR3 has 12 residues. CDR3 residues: CASSRDDTEAFF. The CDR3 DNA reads TGTGCCAGTAGCCGGGATGACACTGAAGCTTTCTTT.

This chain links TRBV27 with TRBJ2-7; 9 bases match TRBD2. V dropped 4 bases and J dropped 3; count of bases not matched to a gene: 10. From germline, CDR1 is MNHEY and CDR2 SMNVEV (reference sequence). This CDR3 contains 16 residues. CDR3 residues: CASSSPGLAGSYEQYF. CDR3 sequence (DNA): TGTGCCAGCAGTTCCCCCGGGCTAGCGGGAAGCTACGAGCAGTACTTC.

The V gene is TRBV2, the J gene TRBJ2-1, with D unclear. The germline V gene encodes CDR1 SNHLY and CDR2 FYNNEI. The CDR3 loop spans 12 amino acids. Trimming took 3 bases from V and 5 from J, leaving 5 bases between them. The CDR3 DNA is TGTGCCAGCAGTGAGAGTGACAATGAGCAGTTCTTC. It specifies CASSESDNEQFF.

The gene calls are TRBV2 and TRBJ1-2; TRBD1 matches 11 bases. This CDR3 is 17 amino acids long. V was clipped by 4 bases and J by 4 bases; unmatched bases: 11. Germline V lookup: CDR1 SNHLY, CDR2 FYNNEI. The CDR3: CASSAPVPGQGVYGYTF. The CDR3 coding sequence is TGTGCCAGCAGTGCCCCTGTACCGGGACAGGGGGTCTATGGCTACACCTTC.

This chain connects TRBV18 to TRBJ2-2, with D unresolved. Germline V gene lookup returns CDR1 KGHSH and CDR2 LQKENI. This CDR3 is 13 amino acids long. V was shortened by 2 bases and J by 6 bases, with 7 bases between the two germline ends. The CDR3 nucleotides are TGTGCCAGCTCACCATTAGAAGCCGGGGAGCTGTTTTTT. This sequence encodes CASSPLEAGELFF.

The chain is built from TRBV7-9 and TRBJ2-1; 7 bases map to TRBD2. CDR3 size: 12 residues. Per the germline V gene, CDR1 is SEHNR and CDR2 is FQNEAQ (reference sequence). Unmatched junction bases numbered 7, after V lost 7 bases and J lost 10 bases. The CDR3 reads CASIGGGREQFF. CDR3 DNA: TGTGCCAGCATCGGGGGAGGGCGGGAGCAGTTCTTC.

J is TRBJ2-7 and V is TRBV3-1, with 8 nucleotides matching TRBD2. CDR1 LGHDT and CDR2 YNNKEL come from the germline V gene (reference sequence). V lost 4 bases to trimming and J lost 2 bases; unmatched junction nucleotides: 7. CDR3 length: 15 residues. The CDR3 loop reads CASSPASGLAYEQYF. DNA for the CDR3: TGTGCCAGCAGCCCTGCTAGCGGGCTAGCCTACGAGCAGTACTTC.